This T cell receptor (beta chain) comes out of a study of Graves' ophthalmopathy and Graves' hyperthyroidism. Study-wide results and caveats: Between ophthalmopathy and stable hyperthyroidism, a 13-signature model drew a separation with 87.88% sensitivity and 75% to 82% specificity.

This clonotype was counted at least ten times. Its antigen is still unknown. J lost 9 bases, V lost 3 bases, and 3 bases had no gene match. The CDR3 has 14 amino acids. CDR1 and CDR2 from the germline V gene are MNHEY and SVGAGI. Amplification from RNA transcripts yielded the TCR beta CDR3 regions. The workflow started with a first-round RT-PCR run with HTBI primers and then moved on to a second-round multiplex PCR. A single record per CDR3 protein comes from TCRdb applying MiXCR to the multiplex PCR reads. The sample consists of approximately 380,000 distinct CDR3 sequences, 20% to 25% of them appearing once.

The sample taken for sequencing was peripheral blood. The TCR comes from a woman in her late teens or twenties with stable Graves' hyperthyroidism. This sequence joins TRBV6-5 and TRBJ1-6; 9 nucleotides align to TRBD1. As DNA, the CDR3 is TGTGCCAGCAGTTATGCGGACAGGGGTTCACCCCTCCACTTT. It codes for CASSYADRGSPLHF.